A selection of T cell receptor beta chains follows, all from one sample in a study of blood T cell repertoires in COVID-19. TCRdb's copy holds only in-frame clones and misses some; the assay was immunoSEQ multiplex PCR. The table records approximately 150,000 clones, around 87% of them present only once. The sample taken for sequencing was PBMCs or T cells enriched from blood (not recorded which). These receptors were taken from a man aged 55 to 70 who had recovered from COVID-19. Both conserved end residues are part of each CDR3. The order of the fields is clone size, D gene, J gene, V gene, CDR3 protein, CDR3 DNA. The D gene is left open where the match is weak. The size entry is marked missing in some rows and otherwise reads once, few, many or a size class.

>.|.|TRBJ1-1|TRBV18
CASSPTVNTEAFF
TGTGCCAGCTCACCAACGGTTAACACTGAAGCTTTCTTT
>.|TRBD1|TRBJ2-1|TRBV5-1
CASSLGQGNEQFF
TGCGCCAGCAGCTTGGGACAGGGGAATGAGCAGTTCTTC
>.|.|TRBJ2-7|TRBV28
CASISGWGHEQYF
TGTGCCAGCATCTCCGGGTGGGGCCACGAGCAGTACTTC
>.|TRBD1|TRBJ1-2|TRBV12-3/TRBV12-4
CASGQGNYGYTF
TGTGCCAGCGGACAGGGTAACTATGGCTACACCTTC
>many|TRBD2|TRBJ2-4|TRBV28
CARGSRGGAKNIQYF
TGTGCCCGCGGATCGCGGGGGGGGGCCAAAAACATTCAGTACTTC
>.|TRBD1|TRBJ1-2|TRBV28
CASSYLGTAVGYTF
TGTGCCAGCAGCTACCTCGGGACAGCGGTAGGCTACACCTTC
>.|.|TRBJ1-1|TRBV19
CASSDGVKTEAFF
TGTGCCAGTAGTGACGGGGTTAAAACTGAAGCTTTCTTT
>.|.|TRBJ2-3|TRBV3-1/TRBV3-2
CASSQAPSKVGTQYF
TGTGCCAGCAGCCAAGCGCCCAGTAAAGTTGGTACGCAGTATTTT
>.|.|TRBJ2-7|TRBV28
CASSYYRVGYEQYF
TGTGCCAGCAGTTACTACAGGGTTGGATACGAGCAGTACTTC
>.|.|TRBJ2-1|TRBV28
CASSPSQGGEQFF
TGTGCCAGCAGCCCGTCACAGGGCGGGGAGCAGTTCTTC
>.|.|TRBJ2-1|TRBV5-1
CASSLLATKYNEQFF
TGCGCCAGCAGCTTGCTAGCGACCAAGTACAATGAGCAGTTCTTC
>.|.|TRBJ2-5|TRBV2
CASGHAVLETQYF
TGTGCCAGCGGACACGCAGTTTTAGAGACCCAGTACTTC
>.|TRBD1|TRBJ2-3|TRBV29-1
CSVEQGWGTDTQYF
TGCAGCGTCGAACAGGGGTGGGGCACAGATACGCAGTATTTT
>.|.|TRBJ2-5|TRBV5-1
CASSSLQIQETQYF
TGCGCCAGCAGCTCCCTACAGATTCAAGAGACCCAGTACTTC
>once|TRBD1|TRBJ2-1|TRBV29-1
CSVPGTGSYNEQFF
TGCAGCGTCCCCGGGACAGGCTCCTACAATGAGCAGTTCTTC
>.|TRBD2|TRBJ2-1|TRBV5-4
CASSFPSGAYNEQFF
TGTGCCAGCAGCTTCCCTAGCGGGGCCTACAATGAGCAGTTCTTC
>.|TRBD1|TRBJ1-3|TRBV28
CASKNFAGTAISGNTIYF
TGTGCCAGCAAAAACTTCGCCGGGACAGCCATCTCTGGAAACACCATATATTTT
>.|TRBD1|TRBJ2-7|TRBV7-8
CASSLGSTGAYEQYF
TGTGCCAGCAGCTTAGGATCGACAGGGGCCTACGAGCAGTACTTC